Detailed here is one T cell receptor beta chain. Original analysis: Scientists estimated how many nucleated cells there were by amplifying reference gene primers. Profiled with immunoSEQ multiplex PCR; TCRdb holds only in-frame clones, not every one. The D gene and trimming were derived from the DNA, and the V and J assignments and clone size from that table. The sample lists about 300,000 clones, roughly 86% occurring once. The data derive from a study of blood T cell repertoires in COVID-19. Looking at the study overall: Some COVID-19 samples were acute and others convalescent; all came from the United States, Italy and Spain. T cells, B-cell-depleted T cells, or PBMCs supplied cDNA or gDNA.

Germline V gene data show CDR1 as SEHNR and CDR2 as FQNEAQ (reference sequence). The CDR3 extends over 17 amino acids. The junction had 11 bases not matched to a gene; V was cut back by 1 base and J by 6 bases. The sequence came from a woman between 50 and 59 years old with acute or convalescent COVID-19. This sequence joins TRBV7-9 and TRBJ2-2; 7 bases agree with TRBD1. Source material: peripheral blood. The CDR3 protein is CASSLGDRANVAGELFF. DNA of the CDR3: TGTGCCAGCAGCTTAGGGGACAGAGCGAATGTCGCCGGGGAGCTGTTTTTT. The whole variable domain, remainder taken from reference TRBV7-9 and TRBJ2-2, is DTGVSQNPRHKITKRGQNVTFRCDPISEHNRLYWYRQTLGQGPEFLTYFQNEAQLEKSRLLSDRFSAERPKGSFSTLEIQRTEQGDSAMYLCASSLGDRANVAGELFFGEGSRLTVL.